The rows below give T cell receptor beta chains drawn from one sample of a study of blood T cell repertoires in COVID-19. Produced via immunoSEQ multiplex PCR; TCRdb's table is partial and in-frame only. This table holds approximately 120,000 clones, 88% found once. The material sequenced was peripheral blood. Receptor source: a human donor in a cohort sampled during active COVID-19. CDR3s include the opening cysteine and the closing phenylalanine or tryptophan. A D gene is named only where the DNA matches it firmly. Clone size is given for some rows only: seen once, a few or many times, or a class if the clone is expanded.

TRBV5-4,.,TRBJ2-1,.,13,TGTGCCAGCAGCTTGGCCGGGTTCAATGAGCAGTTCTTC,CASSLAGFNEQFF
TRBV2,TRBD1,TRBJ1-3,.,15,TGTGCCAGCAACTCGGGACAGACGCTTGGAAACACCATATATTTT,CASNSGQTLGNTIYF
TRBV29-1,TRBD2,TRBJ2-1,few,14,TGCAGCGTCGACTGGCTAGCGGACCCCAATGAGCAGTTCTTC,CSVDWLADPNEQFF
TRBV28,.,TRBJ2-1,.,12,TGTGCCAGCAGACTAGGTTACAATGAGCAGTTCTTC,CASRLGYNEQFF
TRBV2,.,TRBJ1-6,.,15,TGTGCCAGCAGTGAAGGAAACGTCGGAGGTTCACCCCTCCACTTT,CASSEGNVGGSPLHF
TRBV5-1,.,TRBJ1-1,few,14,TGCGCCAGCAGCACTCAGGGTGGGGACACTGAAGCTTTCTTT,CASSTQGGDTEAFF
TRBV3-1/TRBV3-2,TRBD1,TRBJ1-4,.,15,TGTGCCAGCAGCCAAGATATGGGACAGGGTGAAAAACTGTTTTTT,CASSQDMGQGEKLFF
TRBV6-2/TRBV6-3,.,TRBJ2-7,.,15,TGTGCCAGCAGTCAACTACGGTCCACTCCCTACGAGCAGTACTTC,CASSQLRSTPYEQYF
TRBV2,.,TRBJ2-1,.,13,TGTGCCAGCATTCAGGGGATCTACAATGAGCAGTTCTTC,CASIQGIYNEQFF
TRBV10-3,TRBD1,TRBJ1-1,.,16,TGTGCCATCAGTGTCGACAGGGGGAGAGGTGGCACTGAAGCTTTCTTT,CAISVDRGRGGTEAFF
TRBV9,.,TRBJ1-2,.,15,TGTGCCAGCAGCGTAGGAGGGAGTTTTAACTATGGCTACACCTTC,CASSVGGSFNYGYTF
TRBV28,TRBD1,TRBJ2-1,.,15,TGTGCCAGCAGTCCCCAGGGGGCAGGGGGCAATGAGCAGTTCTTC,CASSPQGAGGNEQFF
TRBV19,.,TRBJ2-7,.,15,TGTGCCAGTAGTATTCTGGCACGGAGCTCCTACGAGCAGTACTTC,CASSILARSSYEQYF
TRBV5-6,.,TRBJ2-2,.,17,TGTGCCAGCAGCTTGGACGGTGCCACGAGAGTTGTTGGGGAGCTGTTTTTT,CASSLDGATRVVGELFF
TRBV11-2,.,TRBJ1-6,few,14,TGTGCCAGCAGCTTGGGGGGTTTGGGGTCACCCCTCCACTTT,CASSLGGLGSPLHF
TRBV4-2,.,TRBJ1-3,.,16,TGTGCCAGCAGCCAAGACTCAGACGGGGATGGAAACACCATATATTTT,CASSQDSDGDGNTIYF
TRBV6-5,.,TRBJ1-5,.,13,TGTGCCAGCAGTTACCGCCCCGGGCAGCCCCAGCATTTT,CASSYRPGQPQHF
TRBV5-6,TRBD1,TRBJ1-2,.,14,TGTGCCAGCAGCAGGGGACAGGGGAAGTATGGCTACACCTTC,CASSRGQGKYGYTF
TRBV19,.,TRBJ1-1,.,16,TGTGCCAGTAGCCGCCCCTGGACAGTCATGAACACTGAAGCTTTCTTT,CASSRPWTVMNTEAFF
TRBV7-2,TRBD2,TRBJ2-1,.,16,TGTGCCAGCAGCTCATTAGCGGGAGGTTCCTACAATGAGCAGTTCTTC,CASSSLAGGSYNEQFF
TRBV23-1,TRBD1,TRBJ1-3,.,16,TGCGCCAGCAGTCAAGGGACAGGGGGCTCTGGAAACACCATATATTTT,CASSQGTGGSGNTIYF
TRBV3-1/TRBV3-2,TRBD2,TRBJ2-3,once,17,TGTGCCAGCAGCCCGCGGATAGCGGGAATTAGCACAGATACGCAGTATTTT,CASSPRIAGISTDTQYF
TRBV4-1,TRBD1,TRBJ1-4,.,15,TGCGCCAGCAGCCGAATAGACAGGGGGGACGAAAAACTGTTTTTT,CASSRIDRGDEKLFF
TRBV6-5,TRBD1,TRBJ2-3,.,15,TGTGCCAGCAGGAGAACCGGGACAGGGTTTGATACGCAGTATTTT,CASRRTGTGFDTQYF
TRBV18,TRBD1,TRBJ1-4,.,17,TGTGCCAGCTCACCCGCGAGGTCACAGGGGTCTAATGAAAAACTGTTTTTT,CASSPARSQGSNEKLFF
TRBV27,.,TRBJ1-6,.,15,TGTGCCAGCACCCTTTTGAGCTCCTATAATTCACCCCTCCACTTT,CASTLLSSYNSPLHF
TRBV7-8,TRBD1,TRBJ1-2,.,17,TGTGCCAGCAGCCTCAATTACCGCGGCAGGGGGGACTATGGCTACACCTTC,CASSLNYRGRGDYGYTF
TRBV14,TRBD2,TRBJ2-3,many,16,TGTGCCAGCAGCCCTTATAGCGGGCGACCCACAGATACGCAGTATTTT,CASSPYSGRPTDTQYF
TRBV28,.,TRBJ2-7,.,16,TGTGCCAGCAGTTTGAGCGGAGCCCGGAGCTCCTACGAGCAGTACTTC,CASSLSGARSSYEQYF
TRBV5-5,TRBD1,TRBJ2-5,.,14,TGTGCCAGCAGCTTGGAGGGACAGTCAGTGACCCAGTACTTC,CASSLEGQSVTQYF
TRBV6-1,TRBD2,TRBJ2-3,.,16,TGTGCCAGCAGTAAAGTAGCGGGGGGGGACCCAGATACGCAGTATTTT,CASSKVAGGDPDTQYF
TRBV20-1,TRBD1,TRBJ1-2,.,12,TGCAGTGCTAGTGACAGGGGGAAAGGCTACACCTTC,CSASDRGKGYTF